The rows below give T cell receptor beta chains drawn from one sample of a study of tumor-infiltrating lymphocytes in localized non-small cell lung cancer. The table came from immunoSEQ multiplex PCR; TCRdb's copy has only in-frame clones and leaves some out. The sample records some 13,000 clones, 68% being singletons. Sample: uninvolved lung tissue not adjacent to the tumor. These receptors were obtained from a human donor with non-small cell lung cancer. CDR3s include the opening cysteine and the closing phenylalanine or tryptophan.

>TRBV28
CASSFGQGGYEQYF
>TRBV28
CASIYLGSTGLYGYTF
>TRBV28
CASWGRSEKLFF
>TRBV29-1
CSPRQVLSYEQYF
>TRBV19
CASRKAGGWGETQYF
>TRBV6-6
CASSHGTPSNQPQHF
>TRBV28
CASRSGGPIVVTDTQYF
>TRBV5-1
CASGGEQETQYF
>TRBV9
CASSVGAWGEKLFF
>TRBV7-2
CASSERTGMIYGYTF
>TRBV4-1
CASSQVIGVPSGIQYF
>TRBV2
CASTSTGQGYSPLHF
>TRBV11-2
CASSFGDNPSVETQYF
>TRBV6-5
CASSYNPSAATDTQYF
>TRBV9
CASSPQVGTDTQYF
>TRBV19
CASSIPNHYNEQFF
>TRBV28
CASSARKGTTLMGNQPQHF
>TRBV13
CASSLGQGTEAFF
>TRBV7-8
CASSPIKLRGSGNTIYF
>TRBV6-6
CASTDGGSTIYF
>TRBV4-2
CASSLRDRDHYGYTF
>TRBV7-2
CASTPSGAPFYGYTF
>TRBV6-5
CASTRPGLDLNEQFF
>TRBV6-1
CASSELGGNNEQFF
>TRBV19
CASSLGGPYEQYF
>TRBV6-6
CASSSWTGKMNTEAFF
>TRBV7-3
CASSLAQGYGYTF
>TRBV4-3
CASSRGGPYRTDTQYF
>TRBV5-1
CASSLTGQGNTEAFF
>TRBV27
CASSRAGLDDNEQFF